The rows below give T cell receptor beta chains drawn from one sample of a study of CD8+ T cells in alopecia areata. Produced via immunoSEQ multiplex PCR; TCRdb's table is partial and in-frame only. The data show fewer than 200,000 clones, with around 58% seen just once and roughly 12% held by the top ten. The sequencing used CD8+ T cells sorted from blood, collected at week 24, from a patient treated with tofacitinib. The source of these receptors is a human donor with alopecia areata. Each CDR3 is given without its conserved first and last residue. Fields, in order: V gene, CDR3 length, J gene, CDR3 protein.

V gene: TRBV6-1
CDR3 length: 10
J gene: TRBJ2-5
CDR3 protein: ASSRDTSTQY

V gene: TRBV5-6
CDR3 length: 15
J gene: TRBJ2-3
CDR3 protein: ASSALRQGARGDTQY

V gene: TRBV30
CDR3 length: 9
J gene: TRBJ1-1
CDR3 protein: AWGRDTEAF

V gene: TRBV27
CDR3 length: 12
J gene: TRBJ1-5
CDR3 protein: ASSLGGSVQPQH

V gene: TRBV9
CDR3 length: 13
J gene: TRBJ1-6
CDR3 protein: ASSVAGALNSPLH

V gene: TRBV9
CDR3 length: 11
J gene: TRBJ1-6
CDR3 protein: ASRMDDNSPLH

V gene: TRBV6-5
CDR3 length: 12
J gene: TRBJ1-5
CDR3 protein: ASSPRQGHQPQH

V gene: TRBV7-9
CDR3 length: 12
J gene: TRBJ1-1
CDR3 protein: ASSLGGMNTEAF

V gene: TRBV6-5
CDR3 length: 13
J gene: TRBJ1-5
CDR3 protein: ASSRGQEFDQPQH

V gene: TRBV25-1
CDR3 length: 11
J gene: TRBJ2-1
CDR3 protein: ASRVPGTNEQF

V gene: TRBV15
CDR3 length: 18
J gene: TRBJ1-2
CDR3 protein: ATSRESLRPAWQVPGGYT

V gene: TRBV5-1
CDR3 length: 10
J gene: TRBJ2-7
CDR3 protein: ASSPQGYEQY

V gene: TRBV27
CDR3 length: 12
J gene: TRBJ2-7
CDR3 protein: ASSFTVSSYEQY

V gene: TRBV30
CDR3 length: 9
J gene: TRBJ1-1
CDR3 protein: ALLWGTEAF

V gene: TRBV2
CDR3 length: 11
J gene: TRBJ2-1
CDR3 protein: ASSPGGGNEQF

V gene: TRBV11-2
CDR3 length: 10
J gene: TRBJ1-1
CDR3 protein: ASSFTNTEAF

V gene: TRBV11-2
CDR3 length: 13
J gene: TRBJ1-2
CDR3 protein: ASSLGQGVVYGYT

V gene: TRBV5-1
CDR3 length: 13
J gene: TRBJ2-1
CDR3 protein: ASRPSDSRVNEQF

V gene: TRBV13
CDR3 length: 15
J gene: TRBJ1-2
CDR3 protein: ASSDRDTEARHYGYT

V gene: TRBV30
CDR3 length: 14
J gene: -
CDR3 protein: AWELAGGRPSETQY

V gene: TRBV7-9
CDR3 length: 13
J gene: TRBJ1-1
CDR3 protein: ASSRMDGENTEAF

V gene: TRBV30
CDR3 length: 9
J gene: TRBJ1-2
CDR3 protein: ACPGPYGYT

V gene: TRBV7-9
CDR3 length: 11
J gene: TRBJ1-2
CDR3 protein: ASSFGREHGYT